The rows below give T cell receptor beta chains drawn from one sample of a study of T cells in Graves' hyperthyroidism and ophthalmopathy. TCRdb analysed the multiplex PCR reads with MiXCR anew, one entry per CDR3 protein. Among about 340,000 distinct CDR3 sequences, roughly 18% were seen once, and the ten largest hold approximately 49%. The sequenced sample was blood. The receptors shown here come from a woman aged 45-59 years with Graves' hyperthyroidism. The CDR3 runs from the conserved cysteine through the conserved F or W. The D gene is left open where the match is weak. The size field is filled for only some rows; it gives once, few, many or a size class.

TRBJ2-2	.	TRBV28	TRBD1	CASSPPTGARELFF	TGTGCCAGCAGTCCCCCGACAGGGGCTAGGGAGCTGTTTTTT
TRBJ1-5	.	TRBV27	TRBD1	CASSLWQGEPQHF	TGTGCCAGCAGTTTGTGGCAGGGGGAGCCCCAGCATTTT
TRBJ1-1	many	TRBV12-3/TRBV12-4	.	CASSLGTLNTEAFF	TGTGCCAGCAGTTTAGGGACACTGAACACTGAAGCTTTCTTT
TRBJ2-5	few	TRBV5-8	.	CASSLGLARGGPQETQYF	TGTGCCAGCAGCTTGGGACTAGCCAGGGGGGGCCCACAAGAGACCCAGTACTTC
TRBJ1-2	many	TRBV11-2	.	CASSLDRLQGRDGYTF	TGTGCCAGCAGCTTAGATCGGTTGCAGGGACGCGATGGCTACACCTTC
TRBJ1-5	many	TRBV7-2	TRBD1	CASSTGGGVQPQHF	TGTGCCAGCAGCACAGGGGGAGGGGTTCAGCCCCAGCATTTT
TRBJ2-2	few	TRBV27	.	CASSSRAGENTGELFF	TGTGCCAGCAGTTCCCGAGCGGGTGAGAACACCGGGGAGCTGTTTTTT
TRBJ1-2	.	TRBV4-1	.	CASSLPGESLTF	TGCGCCAGCAGCCTCCCCGGGGAGTCGCTCACCTTC
TRBJ1-2	once	TRBV12-3/TRBV12-4	TRBD1	CASSSAGQGAGYTF	TGTGCCAGCAGTTCCGCGGGACAGGGAGCTGGCTACACCTTC
TRBJ2-3	.	TRBV4-1	TRBD2	CASSASGGLGNTQYF	TGCGCCAGCAGCGCCAGCGGAGGACTAGGAAATACGCAGTATTTT
TRBJ1-6	.	TRBV11-2	.	CASSLRWGGSPLHF	TGTGCCAGCAGCTTACGTTGGGGCGGTTCACCCCTCCACTTT
TRBJ1-2	.	TRBV5-6	TRBD1	CASRERGQGAYGYTF	TGTGCCAGCCGCGAGAGGGGACAGGGGGCGTATGGCTACACCTTC
TRBJ2-1	many	TRBV2	TRBD2	CASSELAGVGDEQFF	TGTGCCAGCAGTGAATTGGCGGGAGTTGGCGATGAGCAGTTCTTC
TRBJ2-7	.	TRBV19	.	CASSMGADEQYF	TGTGCCAGTAGTATGGGGGCGGACGAGCAGTACTTC
TRBJ2-3	many	TRBV7-2	TRBD2	CASSLVASGDTDTQYF	TGTGCCAGCAGCCTGGTGGCTAGCGGAGACACAGATACGCAGTATTTT
TRBJ2-1	many	TRBV7-2	.	CANLGGRYNEQFF	TGTGCCAACTTGGGGGGCCGCTACAATGAGCAGTTCTTC
TRBJ2-7	.	TRBV7-9	TRBD1	CASSPGTADEQYF	TGTGCCAGCAGCCCCGGGACAGCCGACGAGCAGTACTTC
TRBJ1-6	many	TRBV10-2	.	CASSEDPRDIPLHF	TGCGCCAGCAGTGAGGACCCCAGGGATATTCCCCTCCACTTT
TRBJ2-7	many	TRBV12-3/TRBV12-4	TRBD1	CASSPNRGEQYF	TGTGCCAGCAGTCCGAACAGGGGCGAGCAGTACTTC